These T cell receptor beta chains were read from a single sample in a study of tumor and adjacent non-tumor tissue in lung cancer. TCRdb redid the calling of the multiplex PCR reads with MiXCR, one entry per CDR3 protein. The sample records tens of thousands of distinct CDR3 sequences, less than 70% being singletons. The sequenced sample was distant non-tumor lung tissue. Every receptor here comes from a woman aged 40 to 50 with non-small cell lung cancer. Both conserved end residues are part of each CDR3. A D gene is named only where the DNA matches it firmly. Some rows mark clone size as missing; the rest say once, few, many or name a class of expanded clone.

clone size: -
V gene: TRBV11-2
CDR3 length: 14
D gene: -
J gene: TRBJ2-7
CDR3 protein: CVSSLPGLGYEQYF
CDR3 DNA: TGTGTCAGCAGCTTACCGGGACTGGGCTACGAGCAGTACTTC

clone size: -
V gene: TRBV28
CDR3 length: 15
D gene: TRBD1
J gene: TRBJ1-5
CDR3 protein: CASSIRQGARQPQHF
CDR3 DNA: TGTGCCAGCAGTATACGTCAGGGGGCCAGACAGCCCCAGCATTTT

clone size: many
V gene: TRBV29-1
CDR3 length: 13
D gene: -
J gene: TRBJ2-1
CDR3 protein: CSVVRYPGNEQFF
CDR3 DNA: TGCAGCGTTGTAAGATATCCTGGAAATGAGCAGTTCTTC

clone size: many
V gene: TRBV7-3
CDR3 length: 14
D gene: TRBD2
J gene: TRBJ2-3
CDR3 protein: CASSALAGVDTQYF
CDR3 DNA: TGTGCCAGCAGCGCACTAGCGGGAGTGGATACGCAGTATTTT

clone size: -
V gene: TRBV6-6
CDR3 length: 15
D gene: TRBD1
J gene: TRBJ2-5
CDR3 protein: CASSTNGQGRQTQYF
CDR3 DNA: TGTGCCAGCAGTACGAATGGACAGGGGAGACAGACCCAGTACTTC

clone size: -
V gene: TRBV7-8
CDR3 length: 16
D gene: -
J gene: TRBJ2-2
CDR3 protein: CASRTRCVANTGELFF
CDR3 DNA: TGTGCCAGCAGGACGCGATGTGTCGCGAACACCGGGGAACTGTTTTTT

clone size: many
V gene: TRBV11-2
CDR3 length: 14
D gene: -
J gene: TRBJ1-2
CDR3 protein: CASSFNGQSYGYTF
CDR3 DNA: TGTGCCAGCAGCTTCAACGGACAGAGCTATGGCTACACCTTC

clone size: few
V gene: TRBV6-2/TRBV6-3
CDR3 length: 15
D gene: -
J gene: TRBJ2-5
CDR3 protein: CASIGILLVEETQYF
CDR3 DNA: TGTGCGTCGATAGGGATCCTATTAGTGGAAGAGACCCAGTACTTC

clone size: once
V gene: TRBV4-2
CDR3 length: 16
D gene: TRBD2
J gene: TRBJ2-1
CDR3 protein: CVSSQDNGREYNEQFF
CDR3 DNA: TGTGTCAGCAGCCAAGATAACGGGAGGGAGTACAATGAGCAGTTCTTC

clone size: -
V gene: TRBV4-2
CDR3 length: 18
D gene: -
J gene: TRBJ1-6
CDR3 protein: CAGSQDWTARADNSLLHF
CDR3 DNA: TGTGCCGGCAGCCAAGATTGGACAGCAAGGGCAGATAATTCACTCCTCCACTTT

clone size: -
V gene: TRBV6-4
CDR3 length: 14
D gene: -
J gene: TRBJ2-6
CDR3 protein: CASSDRSEANVLTF
CDR3 DNA: TGTGCCAGCAGTGACAGGTCTGAGGCCAACGTCCTGACTTTC

clone size: few
V gene: TRBV20-1
CDR3 length: 15
D gene: -
J gene: TRBJ1-5
CDR3 protein: CSARVGGYSNQPQHF
CDR3 DNA: TGCAGTGCTAGAGTTGGAGGTTATAGCAATCAGCCCCAGCATTTT

clone size: -
V gene: TRBV11-2
CDR3 length: 17
D gene: -
J gene: TRBJ2-5
CDR3 protein: CANSLRIGLALWETQYF
CDR3 DNA: TGTGCCAACAGCTTACGAATCGGGCTGGCCCTCTGGGAGACCCAGTACTTC

clone size: -
V gene: TRBV11-2
CDR3 length: 14
D gene: -
J gene: TRBJ2-7
CDR3 protein: CANSLVPSSYEQYF
CDR3 DNA: TGTGCCAACAGCTTAGTCCCAAGCTCCTACGAGCAGTACTTC

clone size: many
V gene: TRBV7-9
CDR3 length: 15
D gene: -
J gene: TRBJ2-7
CDR3 protein: CASSYPGTFSYEQYF
CDR3 DNA: TGTGCCAGCAGCTACCCCGGGACATTCTCCTACGAGCAGTACTTC

clone size: -
V gene: TRBV7-2
CDR3 length: 13
D gene: -
J gene: TRBJ2-5
CDR3 protein: CASSHFLEETQYF
CDR3 DNA: TGTGCCAGCAGCCACTTTCTGGAAGAGACCCAGTACTTC

clone size: -
V gene: TRBV10-3
CDR3 length: 15
D gene: -
J gene: TRBJ2-3
CDR3 protein: CGISRYTFRTDTQYF
CDR3 DNA: TGTGGCATCAGTAGGTACACCTTTCGCACAGATACGCAGTATTTT

clone size: -
V gene: TRBV7-8
CDR3 length: 18
D gene: -
J gene: TRBJ2-3
CDR3 protein: CASSSTHSTGGGARTQYF
CDR3 DNA: TGTGCCAGCAGCTCAACACATTCGACTGGCGGGGGCGCACGCACGCAGTATTTT

clone size: many
V gene: TRBV30
CDR3 length: 10
D gene: -
J gene: TRBJ2-1
CDR3 protein: CAWANNEQFF
CDR3 DNA: TGTGCCTGGGCCAACAATGAGCAGTTCTTC

clone size: -
V gene: TRBV6-1
CDR3 length: 16
D gene: TRBD1
J gene: TRBJ2-3
CDR3 protein: CASSIDRVMGNQFQYF
CDR3 DNA: TGTGCCAGCAGCATAGACAGGGTAATGGGCAATCAGTTCCAGTATTTT

clone size: many
V gene: TRBV20-1
CDR3 length: 14
D gene: -
J gene: TRBJ2-3
CDR3 protein: CSAKATSLTDTQYF
CDR3 DNA: TGCAGTGCTAAAGCGACGTCGTTGACAGATACGCAGTATTTT

clone size: -
V gene: TRBV11-2
CDR3 length: 12
D gene: TRBD2
J gene: TRBJ2-5
CDR3 protein: CASSQGREIQYF
CDR3 DNA: TGTGCCAGCAGCCAAGGGAGGGAGATCCAGTACTTC

clone size: many
V gene: TRBV4-2
CDR3 length: 14
D gene: -
J gene: TRBJ2-5
CDR3 protein: CASSRIGDKETQYF
CDR3 DNA: TGTGCCAGCAGCCGAATCGGGGACAAAGAGACCCAGTACTTC

clone size: -
V gene: TRBV6-5
CDR3 length: 16
D gene: TRBD1
J gene: TRBJ2-6
CDR3 protein: CTISRTGASGANVLTF
CDR3 DNA: TGTACCATCAGTCGGACAGGGGCCTCTGGGGCCAACGTCCTGACTTTC

clone size: once
V gene: TRBV6-1
CDR3 length: 13
D gene: TRBD1
J gene: TRBJ2-7
CDR3 protein: CASGQTGSYGQCF
CDR3 DNA: TGTGCCAGCGGGCAGACAGGGTCTTACGGGCAGTGCTTC

clone size: -
V gene: TRBV11-2
CDR3 length: 18
D gene: -
J gene: TRBJ2-4
CDR3 protein: CASSPLTDYLSVKNIQYF
CDR3 DNA: TGTGCCAGCAGTCCCTTGACCGATTATCTGAGCGTCAAAAACATTCAGTACTTC

clone size: -
V gene: TRBV11-3
CDR3 length: 14
D gene: -
J gene: TRBJ2-5
CDR3 protein: CANTLYTSSETQYF
CDR3 DNA: TGTGCCAACACCTTATATACTAGCTCAGAGACCCAGTACTTC

clone size: -
V gene: TRBV11-3
CDR3 length: 16
D gene: -
J gene: TRBJ2-1
CDR3 protein: CASSLRPRSSYIEQFF
CDR3 DNA: TGTGCCAGCAGCCTGAGACCTAGGAGCTCCTACATTGAGCAGTTCTTC

clone size: many
V gene: TRBV6-5
CDR3 length: 12
D gene: -
J gene: TRBJ2-3
CDR3 protein: CASSYSGDTQYF
CDR3 DNA: TGTGCCAGCAGTTACTCTGGAGATACGCAGTATTTT

clone size: once
V gene: TRBV11-1
CDR3 length: 14
D gene: -
J gene: TRBJ1-1
CDR3 protein: CVSSFGGENIEAFF
CDR3 DNA: TGTGTCAGCAGCTTTGGCGGGGAGAACATTGAAGCTTTCTTT

clone size: once
V gene: TRBV29-1
CDR3 length: 14
D gene: TRBD2
J gene: TRBJ2-3
CDR3 protein: CSLRLAANTDTRYF
CDR3 DNA: TGCAGCCTGAGACTAGCGGCTAACACAGATACGCGGTATTTT

clone size: many
V gene: TRBV4-2
CDR3 length: 16
D gene: -
J gene: TRBJ2-5
CDR3 protein: CASSQGGLVPSETQYF
CDR3 DNA: TGTGCCAGCAGCCAAGGAGGGCTCGTACCTAGCGAGACCCAGTACTTC

clone size: many
V gene: TRBV20-1
CDR3 length: 16
D gene: TRBD1
J gene: TRBJ2-7
CDR3 protein: CSARVHPGQVGNEQYF
CDR3 DNA: TGCAGTGCTAGAGTCCACCCGGGACAGGTGGGAAACGAGCAGTACTTC

clone size: -
V gene: TRBV6-5
CDR3 length: 17
D gene: TRBD2
J gene: TRBJ2-1
CDR3 protein: CVSNPREVASGRNEQFF
CDR3 DNA: TGTGTCAGCAATCCCCGAGAAGTAGCTAGCGGCCGCAATGAGCAGTTCTTC

clone size: -
V gene: TRBV10-2
CDR3 length: 12
D gene: -
J gene: TRBJ1-1
CDR3 protein: CASGGGDTEAFF
CDR3 DNA: TGCGCCAGCGGTGGCGGGGACACTGAAGCCTTCTTT

clone size: many
V gene: TRBV14
CDR3 length: 16
D gene: TRBD1
J gene: TRBJ2-7
CDR3 protein: CASSRDSIRSSYEQYF
CDR3 DNA: TGTGCCAGCAGCCGGGACAGCATTAGGAGCTCCTACGAGCAGTACTTC

clone size: -
V gene: TRBV6-5
CDR3 length: 13
D gene: -
J gene: TRBJ2-7
CDR3 protein: CANSTTEGYEQYF
CDR3 DNA: TGTGCCAACAGCACGACGGAGGGCTACGAGCAGTACTTC

clone size: once
V gene: TRBV12-3/TRBV12-4
CDR3 length: 18
D gene: TRBD1
J gene: TRBJ2-6
CDR3 protein: CASSPRTGDYSGANVPTF
CDR3 DNA: TGTGCCAGCAGTCCACGGACAGGTGACTACTCTGGGGCCAACGTCCCGACTTTC

clone size: -
V gene: TRBV11-2
CDR3 length: 17
D gene: -
J gene: TRBJ1-1
CDR3 protein: CASSSGRGGVSRREAFF
CDR3 DNA: TGTGCCAGCAGCTCCGGGAGGGGTGGGGTCTCACGGAGAGAAGCTTTCTTT

clone size: -
V gene: TRBV6-6
CDR3 length: 15
D gene: TRBD1
J gene: TRBJ1-5
CDR3 protein: CASNSGTDGNQPQHF
CDR3 DNA: TGTGCCAGCAACTCCGGGACAGATGGCAATCAGCCCCAGCATTTT

clone size: few
V gene: TRBV30
CDR3 length: 14
D gene: -
J gene: TRBJ1-2
CDR3 protein: CAWRSVSSIRGYTF
CDR3 DNA: TGTGCCTGGAGGAGCGTCTCGAGCATCAGGGGCTACACCTTC

clone size: -
V gene: TRBV11-2
CDR3 length: 13
D gene: -
J gene: TRBJ2-3
CDR3 protein: CASISDPRDTQYF
CDR3 DNA: TGTGCCAGCATCTCCGACCCTAGGGATACGCAGTATTTC

clone size: -
V gene: TRBV11-2
CDR3 length: 14
D gene: -
J gene: TRBJ2-1
CDR3 protein: CASSLAEANNEQFF
CDR3 DNA: TGTGCCAGCAGCTTGGCGGAGGCAAACAATGAACAGTTCTTC

clone size: -
V gene: TRBV28
CDR3 length: 13
D gene: -
J gene: TRBJ2-7
CDR3 protein: CASRVQSLPEQYF
CDR3 DNA: TGTGCCAGCAGAGTCCAATCCCTCCCAGAGCAGTACTTC

clone size: many
V gene: TRBV12-3/TRBV12-4
CDR3 length: 13
D gene: TRBD1
J gene: TRBJ2-1
CDR3 protein: CASSFTGGYEQFF
CDR3 DNA: TGTGCCAGCAGTTTTACAGGGGGGTATGAGCAGTTCTTC

clone size: few
V gene: TRBV11-3
CDR3 length: 14
D gene: -
J gene: TRBJ1-4
CDR3 protein: CASSQRGAWGKLFF
CDR3 DNA: TGTGCCAGCAGCCAGAGGGGCGCATGGGGAAAACTGTTTTTT

clone size: -
V gene: TRBV11-3
CDR3 length: 14
D gene: -
J gene: TRBJ2-6
CDR3 protein: CASSSGDGANIPSF
CDR3 DNA: TGTGCCAGCAGCTCTGGGGATGGGGCCAACATCCCGTCTTTC

clone size: -
V gene: TRBV19
CDR3 length: 15
D gene: -
J gene: TRBJ1-4
CDR3 protein: CASTGIGVRDEKLFF
CDR3 DNA: TGTGCCAGTACGGGTATCGGGGTCAGGGATGAAAAACTGTTTTTT

clone size: many
V gene: TRBV29-1
CDR3 length: 14
D gene: -
J gene: TRBJ2-6
CDR3 protein: CSVGELGGANVLTF
CDR3 DNA: TGCAGCGTTGGAGAGCTCGGGGGGGCCAACGTCCTGACTTTC

clone size: once
V gene: TRBV11-2
CDR3 length: 14
D gene: -
J gene: TRBJ2-1
CDR3 protein: CASSLIGSDNEQFF
CDR3 DNA: TGTGCCAGCAGCCTGATAGGATCCGACAATGAGCAGTTCTTC

clone size: hyperexpanded
V gene: TRBV11-2
CDR3 length: 14
D gene: -
J gene: TRBJ2-3
CDR3 protein: CASSPLSAADTQYF
CDR3 DNA: TGTGCCAGCAGCCCTCTAAGCGCGGCAGATACGCAGTATTTT

clone size: once
V gene: TRBV7-8
CDR3 length: 17
D gene: TRBD2
J gene: TRBJ2-3
CDR3 protein: CTSSLYGLAAETDTHYF
CDR3 DNA: TGTACCAGCAGCCTTTACGGTCTAGCGGCGGAGACAGATACGCACTATTTT

clone size: -
V gene: TRBV14
CDR3 length: 17
D gene: -
J gene: TRBJ2-1
CDR3 protein: CASSQDLGPLVYNEQFF
CDR3 DNA: TGTGCCAGCAGCCAAGACTTAGGCCCACTCGTCTACAATGAGCAGTTCTTC